The clone carrying this T cell receptor (beta chain) was seen ten or more times. Its antigen is unknown. V lost 4 bases and J 7 bases, leaving 13 bases between the germline ends. The CDR3 covers 13 residues. Germline loops: CDR1 MGHRA, CDR2 YSYEKL. TCRdb re-called the 5' RACE reads with MiXCR, one entry per CDR3 protein. The data hold around 340,000 distinct CDR3 sequences, with roughly 9% observed a single time. Donors were all healthy Caucasians. These data belong to a study of identical twins. Study results and limitations: Compared with unrelated sharing, twin-shared out-of-frame alpha sequences had more low-probability sequences. Conclusions were drawn cross-sectionally by statistical analysis, without following the same donors. Sharing of beta out-of-frame sequences by twins showed a weaker excess.

The sequencing input was naive T cells sorted from blood. The sequence was collected from a woman aged 45-65 years in good health. The chain is built from TRBV4-1 and TRBJ1-2; tentatively, D is TRBD1 (5 bases). This chain's CDR3 is CASSREQAFGYTF. The CDR3 DNA is TGCGCCAGCAGCCGAGAACAGGCTTTTGGCTACACCTTC.